These 23 T cell receptor beta chains came from one sample sequenced in a study of blood T cell repertoires in COVID-19. The protocol was immunoSEQ multiplex PCR, while the TCRdb copy is restricted to in-frame clones and leaves out a portion. The data contain some 180,000 clones, 75% to 90% of them singletons. The sample comprised peripheral blood. The receptors were sampled from a man in his fifties or sixties with acute or convalescent COVID-19.

The rearrangement uses TRBV19 and TRBJ1-1; no firm D call. Germline lookup yields CDR1 LNHDA and CDR2 SQIVND (reference sequence). CDR3 length equals 13 residues. The V and J ends lost 7 bases and 5 bases respectively, with 14 bases between them. CDR3 DNA: TGTGCCAGTAAAACGTTCGGAGAGACTGAAGCTTTCTTT. Translating gives CASKTFGETEAFF.

The J gene is TRBJ1-5, the V gene TRBV23-1; 7 bases match TRBD1. TRBV23-1 is flagged as an ORF with uncertain function. The CDR3 has 19 residues. Unmatched junction bases numbered 14, after V lost 0 bases and J lost 3 bases. The CDR3 DNA reads as TGCGCCAGCAGTCAATCGAATAAGGACAGGCGTTGTTCCAATCAGCCCCAGCATTTT. Its protein is CASSQSNKDRRCSNQPQHF.

This clone came up once. This sequence joins TRBV6-5 and TRBJ1-2, with 7 bases fitting TRBD1. Per germline, CDR1 MNHEY and CDR2 SVGAGI. CDR3 size: 14 residues. The trim removed 0 bases at V and 10 bases at J, leaving 8 bases unmatched. CDR3 sequence: CASSYSGDSRVYTF. The CDR3 DNA follows: TGTGCCAGCAGTTACTCCGGGGACAGTAGAGTCTACACCTTC.

Points on this clone: An end of the junction does not agree with germline; a read error may underlie this. V and J are TRBV12-3 or TRBV12-4 and TRBJ1-1; D is uncertain. CDR3 size: 11 residues. CDR3: CASSSSTVAFF. In nucleotides, the CDR3 is TGTGCCAGCAGTTCCTCGACTGTAGCTTTCTTT.

This clone was seen just once. This sequence joins TRBV30 and TRBJ2-7, with TRBD2 matching 8 bases. Germline CDR1 and CDR2: GTSNPN and SVGIG (reference sequence). The CDR3 has 18 amino acids. V lost 0 bases and J lost 1; bases outside the gene matches: 14. In nucleotides, the CDR3 is TGTGCCTGGAGTGTAGCGTCTAGCGGGTCACTCTGGTCCTACGAGCAGTACTTC. Protein: CAWSVASSGSLWSYEQYF. Full variable domain (outside the CDR3, taken from reference TRBV30 and TRBJ2-7): SQTIHQWPATLVQPVGSPLSLECTVEGTSNPNLYWYRQAAGRGLQLLFYSVGIGQISSEVPQNLSASRPQDRQFILSSKKLLLSDSGFYLCAWSVASSGSLWSYEQYFGPGTRLTVT.

V usage is TRBV9 and J usage is TRBJ1-1, with 7 bases that match TRBD1. CDR1 is SGDLS, CDR2 YYNGEE, per germline. This CDR3 has 14 residues. With 3 bases clipped from V and 6 bases from J, the junction kept 8 bases outside the gene matches. In DNA, the CDR3 is TGTGCCAGCAGCGATTTAGGGGGCAGAGCTGAAGCTTTCTTT. Protein: CASSDLGGRAEAFF.

This clone was observed once. The chain uses TRBV7-9 and TRBJ1-3, with TRBD1 matching over 9 bases. The junction had 11 bases not matched to a gene; V was cut back by 4 bases and J by 4 bases. Per germline, CDR1 SEHNR and CDR2 FQNEAQ (reference sequence). The CDR3 sequence is 17 residues long. CDR3 in amino acids: CASSSRDRDYTGNTIYF. The CDR3 DNA reads TGTGCCAGCAGCTCCCGGGACAGGGATTATACAGGAAACACCATATATTTT.

The CDR3 DNA follows: TGTGCCTGGAGAGGGAGGGAGAAGTCCTATAATTCACCCCTCCACTTT. Its protein is CAWRGREKSYNSPLHF. The V call is TRBV30, the J call TRBJ1-6; D gene ambiguous. The V gene lost 3 bases and the J gene lost 1 base, with 13 bases spanning the gap. This CDR3 contains 16 residues. CDR1 is GTSNPN, CDR2 SVGIG, per germline (reference sequence).

The V and J genes are TRBV27 and TRBJ1-3, with D perhaps matching TRBD1 (6 bases). The CDR3 consists of 16 residues. Germline-derived CDR1 and CDR2 are MNHEY and SMNVEV (reference sequence). V shed 0 bases and J shed 0 bases, with 9 bases lying between them. This CDR3 reads CASSLSWGLSGNTIYF. The CDR3 nucleotides are TGTGCCAGCAGTTTATCGTGGGGGCTCTCTGGAAACACCATATATTTT.

V gene TRBV29-1 combines with J gene TRBJ1-2; tentatively, D is TRBD1 (6 bases). V was pared by 6 bases and J by 8 bases, with 16 bases between. Germline CDR1 and CDR2: SQVTM and ANQGSEA. The CDR3 covers 12 residues. The CDR3 DNA reads as TGCAGCGTCAGCTCAGGGGAGGGGGGCTACACCTTC. It specifies CSVSSGEGGYTF.

The chain combines TRBV20-1 with TRBJ2-3; D is uncertain. CDR1 is DFQATT and CDR2 is SNEGSKA in the germline V gene (reference sequence). V gave up 3 bases and J gave up 1 base, with 11 bases separating them. CDR3 length: 14 residues. Here the CDR3 DNA reads TGCAGTGCTAGTTATTTAGATGGCACAGATACGCAGTATTTT. It encodes CSASYLDGTDTQYF.

The J gene is TRBJ2-7, the V gene TRBV3-1 (or the pseudogene TRBV3-2), with 9 bases identical to TRBD1. CDR1 is LGHDT and CDR2 is YNNKEL in the germline V gene (reference sequence). The CDR3 length is 19 residues. The V segment lost 0 bases and the J segment 6 bases; nucleotides outside the gene matches: 18. The CDR3 DNA reads as TGTGCCAGCAGCCAAGACCTCGGGACAGGGTTCGTTTTCGCGTTCGAGCAGTACTTC. Encoded protein: CASSQDLGTGFVFAFEQYF.

The chain links TRBV19 to TRBJ1-5; D uncertain. Germline V gene data show CDR1 as LNHDA and CDR2 as SQIVND (reference sequence). This CDR3 comprises 15 residues. Deletions cut 3 bases from V and 0 bases from J, with 9 bases between. The CDR3 DNA follows: TGTGCCAGTAGTATGGCGGGAGCTAGCAATCAGCCCCAGCATTTT. It yields the protein CASSMAGASNQPQHF. Complete variable domain (other parts from reference TRBV19 and TRBJ1-5): DGGITQSPKYLFRKEGQNVTLSCEQNLNHDAMYWYRQDPGQGLRLIYYSQIVNDFQKGDIAEGYSVSREKKESFPLTVTSAQKNPTAFYLCASSMAGASNQPQHFGDGTRLSIL.

The chain couples TRBV4-1 to TRBJ2-2, with a tentative D call TRBD1 (6 bases). Germline CDR1 and CDR2: MGHRA and YSYEKL. V lost 0 bases, J lost 4 bases, and 6 bases lay in between. The CDR3 runs to 14 residues. The CDR3 bases are TGCGCCAGCAGCCAAGACAGGGGCACCGGGGAGCTGTTTTTT. It encodes CASSQDRGTGELFF.

The chain combines TRBV2 with TRBJ1-4, with no clear D. CDR3 size: 18 residues. V dropped 6 bases and J dropped 0 bases, with 20 bases sitting between them. Germline V gene sequence: CDR1 SNHLY, CDR2 FYNNEI. For the CDR3, the DNA is TGTGCCAGCAGCGGCGGAACCGTGGCAAGAGCAACTAATGAAAAACTGTTTTTT. Amino acid sequence: CASSGGTVARATNEKLFF.

The CDR3 here is CASSQVGGYNEQFF. CDR3 DNA sequence: TGCGCCAGCAGCCAAGTCGGGGGCTACAATGAGCAGTTCTTC. The genes are TRBV4-1 and TRBJ2-1; TRBD2 is a possible D gene (6 bases). The CDR3 is made up of 14 amino acids. The germline V gene encodes CDR1 MGHRA and CDR2 YSYEKL. V lost 1 base and J 3 bases, leaving 7 bases between the germline ends.

The sample holds one count of this clone. DNA for the CDR3: TGTGCCAGCAGTTACGGTGAGGGACAAAACTATGGCTACACCTTC. This gives the protein CASSYGEGQNYGYTF. V usage is TRBV6-5 and J usage is TRBJ1-2, with D possibly being TRBD1 (6 bases). The V and J ends lost 2 bases and 2 bases respectively, with 12 bases between them. This CDR3 comprises 15 residues. Germline V gives CDR1 MNHEY, CDR2 SVGAGI.

This chain connects TRBV10-3 to TRBJ1-2; tentatively, D is TRBD1 (5 bases). CDR1 is ENHRY, CDR2 SYGVKD, per germline. This CDR3 comprises 13 residues. Trimming removed 7 bases at V and 2 bases at J, with 11 bases between. The CDR3 is CAIMGLRNYGYTF. CDR3 nucleotides: TGTGCCATCATGGGGCTAAGAAACTATGGCTACACCTTC.

The chain carries TRBV4-1 and TRBJ2-2; weak D call: TRBD1 (6 bases). Trimming pared 2 bases from V and 5 bases from J, leaving 15 bases between. The CDR3 spans 16 residues. CDR1 is MGHRA and CDR2 is YSYEKL in the germline V gene. In DNA form, the CDR3 reads TGCGCCAGCAGCCAAACATCGACAGGCGAGACCGGGGAGCTGTTTTTT. Its protein is CASSQTSTGETGELFF.

This chain joins TRBV4-3 and TRBJ1-5; possibly TRBD1 for D (5 bases). The germline V and J ends were trimmed by 3 bases and 9 bases, with 15 bases remaining between them. CDR3 length: 14 amino acids. Per the germline V gene, CDR1 is LGHNA and CDR2 is YSLEER. In DNA form, the CDR3 reads TGCGCCAGCAGCCAGCGTAGCCGGGGGACGCCCCAGCATTTT. It yields the protein CASSQRSRGTPQHF.

V gene TRBV6-6 combines with J gene TRBJ1-2; the D is unclear. Between the trimmed V and J ends, which lost 2 bases and 5 bases, there was a span of 9 bases. This CDR3 comprises 13 residues. The germline V gene has CDR1 MNHNY and CDR2 SVGAGI (reference sequence). The CDR3 sequence is CASSYAAGYGYTF. In nucleotides, the CDR3 is TGTGCCAGCAGTTACGCTGCAGGTTATGGCTACACCTTC.

The CDR3 DNA reads as TGTGCCACAAGCGGACAGGGGTATCAGCCCCAGCATTTT. This encodes CATSGQGYQPQHF. The chain joins TRBV15 to TRBJ1-5; 9 bases match TRBD1. V lost 9 bases and J lost 5; bases outside the gene matches: 5. The CDR3 totals 13 residues. Germline V gene data show CDR1 as LNHNV and CDR2 as YYDKDF (reference sequence).

This chain uses TRBV6-5 with TRBJ1-6; 9 bases fit TRBD1. Unmatched junction bases numbered 4, after V lost 6 bases and J lost 7 bases. Germline assignment: CDR1 MNHEY and CDR2 SVGAGI. The CDR3 is 14 residues long. The CDR3, as DNA: TGTGCCAGCAGGGGACAGGGTTTGAATTCACCCCTCCACTTT. This encodes CASRGQGLNSPLHF.